The present T cell receptor beta chain was sequenced within a study of Ad26.COV2.S vaccination and SARS-CoV-2 variants. At the level of the study: Participants got Ad26.COV2.S intramuscularly, once or twice 56 days apart.

The count of this clone is one. Its antigen is unidentified. CDR3 length equals 15 residues. The ends were cut back, 4 bases at V and 3 bases at J, with 14 bases in the middle. Germline V CDR1 and CDR2: SGHRS, YFSETQ. Treatment described: some 20 received Ad26.COV2.S at low or high dose, single or two shots; several received placebo; per-sample allocation not given. The study sampled participants on day 63 after the first vaccine or placebo injection. Repertoires were generated with immunoSEQ multiplex PCR, while TCRdb's copy carries only in-frame clones and drops some. Of 350,000 to 400,000 clones listed, about 85% are singletons. The study's findings and limits: The placebo group had lower spike-specific TCR breadth than the vaccine recipients did.

The rearrangement links TRBV5-1 to TRBJ1-3, with D perhaps TRBD1 (6 bases). This TCR was sampled from a person between 18 and 59 years old who received the Ad26.COV2.S COVID-19 vaccine or a placebo. Specimen: peripheral blood, collected in a trial of Ad26.COV2.S vaccine versus placebo. The CDR3 protein is CASSEGTSDGNTIYF. DNA for the CDR3: TGCGCCAGCAGCGAAGGGACATCGGATGGAAACACCATATATTTT.